This is a list of T cell receptor beta chains from one sample in a study of T cell responses to AZD1222 COVID-19 vaccine. Here immunoSEQ multiplex PCR was the method, and the copy in TCRdb shows in-frame clones only, minus some. The sample carries some 98,000 clones, 88% recorded once. The specimen was peripheral blood, collected 28 days after the second AZD1222 dose. The source is an adult who received the AZD1222 COVID-19 vaccine. CDR3s include the opening cysteine and the closing phenylalanine or tryptophan. The D gene is left open where the match is weak. Some rows have no size entry. The others give once, few or many, or a class for an expanded clone.

D,V,size,J,CDR3,DNA
NA,TRBV19,many,TRBJ1-2,CASSMSPRGAEHYGYTF,TGTGCCAGTAGTATGAGCCCGAGGGGGGCAGAGCACTATGGCTACACCTTC
TRBD1,TRBV6-5,NA,TRBJ1-5,CASGRDRWNQPQHF,TGTGCCAGCGGCCGGGACAGGTGGAATCAGCCCCAGCATTTT
NA,TRBV7-6,NA,TRBJ2-7,CASSLSFGSSYEQYF,TGTGCCAGCAGCTTAAGTTTCGGGAGCTCCTACGAGCAGTACTTC
NA,TRBV7-8,NA,TRBJ1-1,CASSPHLAVEAFF,TGTGCCAGCAGCCCCCACCTGGCAGTTGAAGCTTTCTTT
TRBD2,TRBV10-3,NA,TRBJ2-1,CAISVGREVYYNEQFF,TGTGCCATCAGTGTAGGGCGGGAGGTCTACTACAATGAGCAGTTCTTC
TRBD2,TRBV5-1,NA,TRBJ2-7,CASSSKTSGKNEQYF,TGCGCCAGCAGCTCGAAGACTAGCGGGAAAAACGAGCAGTACTTC
TRBD1,TRBV7-2,NA,TRBJ2-4,CASSSWTGENIQYF,TGTGCCAGCAGCTCATGGACAGGGGAAAACATTCAGTACTTC
TRBD1,TRBV7-9,NA,TRBJ2-7,CASSAQGASRTYEQYF,TGTGCCAGCAGCGCGCAGGGGGCTAGCCGAACCTACGAGCAGTACTTC
NA,TRBV30,NA,TRBJ1-1,CAWGKGGYAIEAFF,TGTGCCTGGGGAAAGGGGGGATACGCCATTGAAGCTTTCTTT
NA,TRBV30,NA,TRBJ2-2,CAWTGTNTGELFF,TGTGCCTGGACCGGGACAAACACCGGGGAGCTGTTTTTT
TRBD2,TRBV7-6,few,TRBJ2-2,CASSLMSGSRAGELFF,TGTGCCAGCAGCTTAATGAGCGGGAGTAGAGCCGGGGAGCTGTTTTTT
TRBD2,TRBV9,NA,TRBJ2-3,CASSAPTSGESTDTQYF,TGTGCCAGCAGCGCTCCGACTAGCGGGGAAAGCACAGATACGCAGTATTTT
TRBD1,TRBV5-4,NA,TRBJ1-3,CASTMTGGNTIYF,TGTGCCAGCACCATGACAGGGGGAAACACCATATATTTT
TRBD2,TRBV30,NA,TRBJ2-2,CASAGLAGGAGELFF,TGTGCCTCCGCGGGACTAGCGGGAGGAGCGGGGGAGCTGTTTTTT
TRBD1,TRBV6-2/TRBV6-3,NA,TRBJ2-5,CASSSPAGGGETQYF,TGTGCCAGCAGTAGCCCCGCAGGGGGCGGTGAGACCCAGTACTTC
TRBD2,TRBV10-3,NA,TRBJ2-1,CAISPSGSDEQFF,TGTGCCATCTCTCCTAGCGGGAGCGATGAGCAGTTCTTC
NA,TRBV15,NA,TRBJ1-4,CATRAGSVEKLFF,TGTGCCACCAGGGCAGGGAGTGTTGAAAAACTGTTTTTT
NA,TRBV30,NA,TRBJ2-7,CAGRRGSGSLIAYEQYF,TGTGCCGGTCGCCGAGGAAGCGGCAGCCTTATAGCCTACGAGCAGTACTTC
TRBD2,TRBV18,NA,TRBJ2-1,CASSRLQREGNEQFF,TGTGCCAGCTCACGGTTACAGCGGGAGGGCAATGAGCAGTTCTTC
NA,TRBV21-1,NA,TRBJ1-5,CASSKARGRSNQPQHF,TGTGCCAGCAGCAAAGCGCGAGGGAGGAGCAATCAGCCCCAGCATTTT
TRBD1,TRBV6-5,NA,TRBJ1-2,CASSSRTGGAYGYTF,TGTGCCAGCAGTTCCCGGACAGGGGGCGCGTATGGCTACACCTTC
NA,TRBV10-3,NA,TRBJ2-1,CAIAGGNNEQFF,TGTGCCATCGCCGGCGGAAACAATGAGCAGTTCTTC
NA,TRBV2,NA,TRBJ1-1,CASRRVFGEAFF,TGTGCCAGCCGGCGGGTATTCGGTGAAGCTTTCTTT
NA,TRBV18,NA,TRBJ1-4,CASSPLQGTNEKLFF,TGTGCCAGCTCACCCCTACAGGGAACTAATGAAAAACTGTTTTTT
TRBD1,TRBV7-9,NA,TRBJ2-7,CASRSRDRGLDEQYF,TGTGCCAGCAGATCCCGGGACAGGGGGCTCGACGAGCAGTACTTC
TRBD1,TRBV30,once,TRBJ1-5,CACNQGAPLNQPQHF,TGTGCCTGTAATCAGGGGGCCCCTCTCAATCAGCCCCAGCATTTT
TRBD1,TRBV30,NA,TRBJ1-3,CACRQGAGNTIYF,TGTGCCTGCCGACAGGGGGCTGGAAACACCATATATTTT
NA,TRBV19,NA,TRBJ2-6,CASSIGSYAGANVLTF,TGTGCCAGTAGTATTGGCAGTTATGCTGGGGCCAACGTCCTGACTTTC
NA,TRBV7-9,NA,TRBJ2-1,CASSLDGGEQFF,TGTGCCAGCAGCTTAGATGGAGGCGAGCAGTTCTTC
TRBD2,TRBV30,once,TRBJ2-3,CAWRLAGGLNTQYF,TGTGCCTGGAGGCTAGCGGGAGGTTTAAATACGCAGTATTTT
NA,TRBV7-9,NA,TRBJ1-4,CASSFDYQGATNEKLFF,TGTGCCAGCAGCTTCGATTACCAGGGAGCAACTAATGAAAAACTGTTTTTT
TRBD2,TRBV4-1,NA,TRBJ2-1,CASSQDAAGGSGGNEQFF,TGCGCCAGCAGCCAAGATGCAGCGGGGGGGTCGGGAGGCAATGAGCAGTTCTTC
NA,TRBV30,NA,TRBJ2-3,CAWGQGADTQYF,TGTGCCTGGGGGCAAGGGGCGGATACGCAGTATTTT
NA,TRBV19,NA,TRBJ2-1,CASSPGRDSYNEQFF,TGTGCCAGTAGTCCCGGCCGGGACTCCTACAATGAGCAGTTCTTC
NA,TRBV19,NA,TRBJ2-3,CASSQRRSRWTDTQYF,TGTGCCAGTAGTCAACGACGGTCCAGGTGGACAGATACGCAGTATTTT
TRBD2,TRBV7-6,NA,TRBJ2-1,CASSLLTSGSNEQFF,TGTGCCAGCAGCTTATTGACTAGCGGGAGTAATGAGCAGTTCTTC
NA,TRBV6-1,once,TRBJ1-1,CASSEGRSGTEAFF,TGTGCCAGCAGTGAAGGCAGGTCGGGCACTGAAGCTTTCTTT
TRBD1,TRBV11-1,NA,TRBJ2-1,CASSLGADRVADEQFF,TGTGCCAGCAGCTTAGGAGCGGACAGGGTCGCTGATGAGCAGTTCTTC
NA,TRBV4-2,NA,TRBJ1-6,CASRQGRESPLHF,TGTGCCAGCAGGCAGGGTCGCGAATCACCCCTCCACTTT
NA,TRBV19,NA,TRBJ2-2,CASTGRVTGELFF,TGTGCTTCGACAGGGAGGGTCACCGGGGAGCTGTTTTTT
NA,TRBV5-1,NA,TRBJ2-5,CASSRNTPVGEETQYF,TGCGCCAGCAGCAGGAACACCCCAGTGGGGGAAGAGACCCAGTACTTC
NA,TRBV15,NA,TRBJ1-2,CATSRVGVVSGYTF,TGTGCCACCAGTCGGGTAGGAGTCGTCTCTGGCTACACCTTC
TRBD2,TRBV18,NA,TRBJ2-5,CASSLIRTGTSGMETQYF,TGTGCCAGCTCCCTAATTAGGACCGGGACTAGCGGGATGGAGACCCAGTACTTC
NA,TRBV7-6,NA,TRBJ2-3,CASSPAIISSDTQYF,TGTGCCAGCAGCCCCGCAATCATTAGTTCGGATACGCAGTATTTT
NA,TRBV18,NA,TRBJ2-7,CASSPSTVEQYF,TGTGCCAGCTCACCCTCGACAGTCGAGCAGTACTTC
NA,TRBV19,few,TRBJ2-1,CASSIFGYNEQFF,TGTGCCAGTAGTATTTTCGGGTACAATGAGCAGTTCTTC
NA,TRBV3-1/TRBV3-2,NA,TRBJ1-1,CASSPGENTEAFF,TGTGCCAGCAGCCCGGGGGAGAACACTGAAGCTTTCTTT